This T cell receptor beta chain was sequenced for a study of OX40 agonist ivuxolimab in advanced cancers. On this clone itself: Its antigen is as yet unknown.

The V end was cut by 0 bases, the J end by 4 bases, with 12 bases between. CDR3 length: 15 residues. Germline V gene sequence: CDR1 SGHRS, CDR2 YFSETQ. Findings and limits, study-wide: Expanded peripheral T-cell antigen specificity went undetermined.

Clones were sequenced by immunoSEQ multiplex PCR, and TCRdb holds only the in-frame ones, with some missing. The repertoire consists of some 77,000 clones, with almost 90% occurring once and the leading ten covering approximately 2.8%. The cohort excluded patients with autoimmune disease history or systemic immunosuppression. The sequencing used CD4+ or CD8+ T cells sorted from blood, collected in a trial of the OX40 agonist ivuxolimab. The chain links TRBV5-1 to TRBJ2-3, with D perhaps TRBD1 (5 bases). This receptor was identified in an adult with an advanced solid tumor such as melanoma, head and neck, liver or kidney cancer. CDR3 bases: TGCGCCAGCAGCTTGGGTGGAAAAGGGGCAGATACGCAGTATTTT. As protein: CASSLGGKGADTQYF.